This T cell receptor (beta chain) was captured by sequencing in a study of shared clonotypes between healthy human individuals. As to this clone: The same CDR3 is also encoded by other DNA sequences in this sample.

The germline CDR1 and CDR2 sequences are SGDLS and YYNGEE. Between the trimmed V and J ends, which lost 1 base and 0 bases, there was a span of 4 bases. The CDR3 extends over 13 amino acids. The test was conducted at deep level. Repertoires were generated with immunoSEQ multiplex PCR, while TCRdb's copy carries only in-frame clones and drops some. The sample consists of approximately 2,300,000 clones, 80% to 95% of them appearing once. The V call is TRBV9, the J call TRBJ1-1; D gene uncertain. The TCR originated in a man in his late teens or twenties in good health. Some clones in this sample may be carry-over from other donors' samples. Sample: naive CD4+ T cells from PBMCs. Described subset: CD45RA+ positively selected. In nucleotides, the CDR3 is TGTGCCAGCAGCGTACGGCTGAACACTGAAGCTTTCTTT. This gives the protein CASSVRLNTEAFF.